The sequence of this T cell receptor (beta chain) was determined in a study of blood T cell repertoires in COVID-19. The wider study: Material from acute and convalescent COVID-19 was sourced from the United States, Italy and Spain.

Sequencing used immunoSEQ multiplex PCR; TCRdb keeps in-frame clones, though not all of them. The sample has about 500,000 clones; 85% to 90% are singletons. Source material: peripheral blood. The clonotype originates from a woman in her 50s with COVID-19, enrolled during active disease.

The CDR3 nucleotides read TGTGCCAGTAAACAAGGGGGGGCTGAGACCCAGTACTTC. Translation gives CASKQGGAETQYF. The gene calls are TRBV19 and TRBJ2-5; D perhaps matches TRBD2 (7 bases). CDR3 length equals 13 residues. CDR1 is LNHDA and CDR2 is SQIVND in the germline V gene (reference sequence). Trimming stripped 7 bases from V and 5 bases from J, with 14 bases between. Using reference TRBV19 and TRBJ2-5 for the parts outside the CDR3, the full variable domain is DGGITQSPKYLFRKEGQNVTLSCEQNLNHDAMYWYRQDPGQGLRLIYYSQIVNDFQKGDIAEGYSVSREKKESFPLTVTSAQKNPTAFYLCASKQGGAETQYFGPGTRLLVL.